A selection of T cell receptor beta chains follows, all from one sample in a study of T cell responses to AZD1222 COVID-19 vaccine. This table comes from immunoSEQ multiplex PCR, and its TCRdb copy is limited to in-frame clones, with some not included. The table lists 75,000 to 100,000 clones, around 90% of them singletons. The material sequenced was peripheral blood, taken on day 0 of AZD1222 vaccination. These receptors came from an adult in good health. Both conserved end residues are part of each CDR3.

>TRBJ2-2|TRBV30
CAWSRGHGELFF
>TRBJ1-5|TRBV6-1
CASSDGSGVGGNQPQHF
>TRBJ2-2|TRBV7-9
CASSLGTGPTGELFF
>TRBJ1-6|TRBV28
CASSIRQNNSPLHF
>TRBJ1-2|TRBV7-9
CASSSQGGGNYGYTF
>TRBJ2-1|TRBV5-4
CASSSGLREQFF
>TRBJ1-6|TRBV9
CASSVAPTGRNSPLHF
>TRBJ1-6|TRBV12-3/TRBV12-4
CASRGQDNSPLHF
>TRBJ2-5|TRBV19
CASTSSHRGETQYF
>TRBJ1-1|TRBV2
CASSVSGVDTEAFF
>TRBJ2-3|TRBV2
CASSLGLLDTQYF
>TRBJ1-2|TRBV12-3/TRBV12-4
CASSSRGGYTF
>TRBJ2-4|TRBV2
CASIRDRKNIQYF
>TRBJ2-1|TRBV27
CASNYLAGQYNEQFF
>TRBJ2-7|TRBV28
CASTLQPSYEQYF
>TRBJ1-2|TRBV2
CASSENGGAEGYTF
>TRBJ2-3|TRBV29-1
CSVDGTSGRDTQYF
>TRBJ2-1|TRBV27
CASSLIGWGNEQFF
>TRBJ2-7|TRBV13
CASSPAAGANYEQYF
>TRBJ1-2|TRBV5-4
CASSLAFGTGYGYTF
>TRBJ2-5|TRBV6-2/TRBV6-3
CASSGTGEAETQYF
>TRBJ1-1|TRBV3-1/TRBV3-2
CASSQVPGNTEAFF
>TRBJ2-3|TRBV9
CASSVVGDNTDTQYF
>TRBJ2-3|TRBV5-6
CASSEGTGGDTQYF
>TRBJ1-3|TRBV25-1
CASSGGGNTIYF
>TRBJ1-5|TRBV5-6
CASSLAGPTVYSNQPQHF
>TRBJ2-1|TRBV27
CASSVRGAYNEQFF
>TRBJ2-2|TRBV15
CATSRVRDTGELFF
>TRBJ2-1|TRBV14
CASSPRDSRTGWVNEQFF
>TRBJ2-1|TRBV15
CATKVGPVGSDEQFF
>TRBJ1-1|TRBV18
CASSDSFTEAFF
>TRBJ1-4|TRBV5-1
CASSDRHLGEKLFF
>TRBJ2-3|TRBV5-5
CASSIRGTDTQYF
>TRBJ2-1|TRBV11-2
CASSLGAAGGPHEQFF
>TRBJ1-3|TRBV5-1
CASSLETGSGNTIYF
>TRBJ2-5|TRBV7-9
CASSSQRLTRGGETQYF
>TRBJ1-2|TRBV12-3/TRBV12-4
CASSISQYGYTF
>TRBJ1-3|TRBV7-6
CASSLVSSGNTIYF
>TRBJ1-6|TRBV3-1/TRBV3-2
CASSQDQAGLGSPLHF
>TRBJ1-2|TRBV27
CASSGDSRMYGYTF
>TRBJ1-3|TRBV7-8
CASSLAIENTIYF
>TRBJ2-7|TRBV4-1
CASSQEGGIYEQYF